This is a list of T cell receptor beta chains from one sample in a study of blood T cell repertoires in COVID-19. Libraries were prepared by immunoSEQ multiplex PCR; TCRdb keeps only in-frame clonotypes and omits some of them. The sample holds hundreds of thousands of clones, over 80% seen once. The sample consisted of peripheral blood. The receptors stem from a woman in her 50s with COVID-19, enrolled during active disease. The CDR3 runs from the conserved cysteine through the conserved F or W. The D gene is left open where the match is weak. Clone size is given for some rows only: seen once, a few or many times, or a class if the clone is expanded.

v_call: TRBV24-1; j_call: TRBJ2-7; d_call: TRBD2; clone_size: -; cdr3_aa: CATSDLPPVGGLAGAGVYEQYF; cdr3_nt: TGTGCCACCAGTGATTTGCCCCCAGTTGGGGGACTAGCGGGAGCAGGGGTTTACGAGCAGTACTTC
v_call: TRBV11-2; j_call: TRBJ2-7; d_call: TRBD1; clone_size: -; cdr3_aa: CASSYLPGQGVGEQYF; cdr3_nt: TGTGCCAGCAGTTATCTTCCCGGACAGGGGGTGGGCGAGCAGTACTTC
v_call: TRBV4-1; j_call: TRBJ2-3; d_call: -; clone_size: -; cdr3_aa: CASSPVGGAPLGTQYF; cdr3_nt: TGCGCCAGCAGCCCAGTTGGCGGGGCGCCTTTAGGCACGCAGTATTTT
v_call: TRBV6-5; j_call: TRBJ2-5; d_call: TRBD2; clone_size: -; cdr3_aa: CASSSGTSGVQETQYF; cdr3_nt: TGTGCCAGCAGTTCCGGGACTAGCGGCGTCCAAGAGACCCAGTACTTC
v_call: TRBV9; j_call: TRBJ2-1; d_call: -; clone_size: -; cdr3_aa: CASSPMEGLDYNEQFF; cdr3_nt: TGTGCCAGCAGCCCCATGGAGGGACTGGATTACAATGAGCAGTTCTTC
v_call: TRBV15; j_call: TRBJ2-1; d_call: -; clone_size: -; cdr3_aa: CATSRPIAARSNEQFF; cdr3_nt: TGTGCCACCAGCAGACCCATAGCGGCCCGATCCAATGAGCAGTTCTTC
v_call: TRBV19; j_call: TRBJ2-1; d_call: TRBD2; clone_size: -; cdr3_aa: CASPPSAGSSYNEQFF; cdr3_nt: TGTGCCAGCCCCCCCTCAGCGGGAAGTTCCTACAATGAGCAGTTCTTC
v_call: TRBV18; j_call: TRBJ2-1; d_call: -; clone_size: -; cdr3_aa: CASSLTSIYYNEQFF; cdr3_nt: TGTGCCAGCTCACTAACTTCTATCTACTACAATGAGCAGTTCTTC
v_call: TRBV7-2; j_call: TRBJ1-2; d_call: -; clone_size: -; cdr3_aa: CASSTSGRGYTF; cdr3_nt: TGTGCCAGCAGCACCTCGGGGAGAGGCTACACCTTC
v_call: TRBV15; j_call: TRBJ2-5; d_call: -; clone_size: -; cdr3_aa: CATSSRRLEAETQYF; cdr3_nt: TGTGCCACCAGCTCTCGCCGACTAGAGGCGGAGACCCAGTACTTC
v_call: TRBV3-1/TRBV3-2; j_call: TRBJ1-2; d_call: -; clone_size: -; cdr3_aa: CASSRGQIGGYTF; cdr3_nt: TGTGCCAGCAGCCGAGGACAGATAGGGGGCTACACCTTC
v_call: TRBV27; j_call: TRBJ1-6; d_call: -; clone_size: -; cdr3_aa: CASSLSTFSPLHF; cdr3_nt: TGTGCCAGCAGTTTATCGACATTTTCACCCCTCCACTTT
v_call: TRBV16; j_call: TRBJ1-6; d_call: -; clone_size: -; cdr3_aa: CASSQWRNSPLHF; cdr3_nt: TGTGCCAGCAGCCAATGGCGGAATTCACCCCTCCACTTT
v_call: TRBV30; j_call: TRBJ1-1; d_call: -; clone_size: -; cdr3_aa: CAWSRLSGPGNPEAFF; cdr3_nt: TGTGCCTGGAGTAGACTCTCCGGCCCGGGGAACCCCGAAGCTTTCTTT
v_call: TRBV20-1; j_call: TRBJ1-2; d_call: -; clone_size: -; cdr3_aa: CSARPGNGYTF; cdr3_nt: TGCAGTGCTAGACCCGGGAATGGCTACACCTTC
v_call: TRBV5-1; j_call: TRBJ2-1; d_call: -; clone_size: -; cdr3_aa: CASSLQGIYNEQFF; cdr3_nt: TGCGCCAGCAGCTTACAGGGCATTTACAATGAGCAGTTCTTC
v_call: TRBV4-1; j_call: TRBJ2-6; d_call: -; clone_size: -; cdr3_aa: CASTTGSGANVLTF; cdr3_nt: TGCGCCAGCACGACAGGTTCAGGGGCCAACGTCCTGACTTTC
v_call: TRBV5-1; j_call: TRBJ2-1; d_call: TRBD2; clone_size: -; cdr3_aa: CASRQGLAGVSEQFF; cdr3_nt: TGCGCCAGCAGGCAGGGACTAGCGGGAGTCTCCGAGCAGTTCTTC
v_call: TRBV2; j_call: TRBJ1-1; d_call: -; clone_size: -; cdr3_aa: CASRQGRANTEAFF; cdr3_nt: TGTGCCAGCAGGCAGGGTAGGGCGAACACTGAAGCTTTCTTT
v_call: TRBV7-2; j_call: TRBJ2-7; d_call: TRBD2; clone_size: -; cdr3_aa: CASSPHGGGIINEQYF; cdr3_nt: TGTGCCAGCAGCCCCCACGGGGGAGGGATTATAAACGAGCAGTACTTC
v_call: TRBV4-2; j_call: TRBJ1-1; d_call: -; clone_size: -; cdr3_aa: CASRFVLAPNTEAFF; cdr3_nt: TGTGCCAGCAGGTTTGTACTAGCTCCGAACACTGAAGCTTTCTTT
v_call: TRBV3-1/TRBV3-2; j_call: TRBJ1-1; d_call: -; clone_size: few; cdr3_aa: CASTPSGGRLWTEAFF; cdr3_nt: TGTGCCAGCACCCCGTCGGGGGGCAGACTTTGGACTGAAGCTTTCTTT
v_call: TRBV6-5; j_call: TRBJ2-7; d_call: TRBD2; clone_size: -; cdr3_aa: CASTGRLAGLYEQYF; cdr3_nt: TGTGCCAGCACCGGACGTCTAGCGGGGCTCTACGAGCAGTACTTC
v_call: TRBV3-1/TRBV3-2; j_call: TRBJ1-2; d_call: -; clone_size: -; cdr3_aa: CASSHGGRGGYTF; cdr3_nt: TGTGCCAGCAGCCATGGAGGTAGGGGGGGCTACACCTTC
v_call: TRBV27; j_call: TRBJ2-3; d_call: TRBD2; clone_size: -; cdr3_aa: CASRGNLGLAGGSDTQYF; cdr3_nt: TGTGCCAGCAGGGGTAATCTTGGACTAGCGGGAGGTTCAGATACGCAGTATTTT
v_call: TRBV18; j_call: TRBJ2-2; d_call: -; clone_size: -; cdr3_aa: CASSPLGTNTGELFF; cdr3_nt: TGTGCCAGCTCACCGCTAGGCACGAACACCGGGGAGCTGTTTTTT
v_call: TRBV28; j_call: TRBJ2-1; d_call: TRBD1; clone_size: -; cdr3_aa: CASSRDRYNEQFF; cdr3_nt: TGTGCCAGCAGCCGGGACAGATACAATGAGCAGTTCTTC
v_call: TRBV5-4; j_call: TRBJ2-7; d_call: -; clone_size: -; cdr3_aa: CASSARDTSEQYF; cdr3_nt: TGTGCCAGCAGCGCCCGGGACACCTCCGAGCAGTACTTC
v_call: TRBV7-9; j_call: TRBJ1-5; d_call: -; clone_size: few; cdr3_aa: CASSLPNQPQHF; cdr3_nt: TGTGCCAGCAGCCTCCCGAATCAGCCCCAGCATTTT
v_call: TRBV27; j_call: TRBJ2-2; d_call: -; clone_size: -; cdr3_aa: CASSYNRETGELFF; cdr3_nt: TGTGCCAGCAGTTACAACAGAGAGACCGGGGAGCTGTTTTTT
v_call: TRBV7-6; j_call: TRBJ2-5; d_call: TRBD2; clone_size: once; cdr3_aa: CASSTYLAGEETQYF; cdr3_nt: TGTGCCAGCAGCACCTATCTAGCGGGAGAAGAGACCCAGTACTTC
v_call: TRBV5-1; j_call: TRBJ1-6; d_call: -; clone_size: -; cdr3_aa: CASSLIGDSPLHF; cdr3_nt: TGCGCCAGCAGCTTGATAGGGGATTCACCCCTCCACTTT
v_call: TRBV30; j_call: TRBJ1-2; d_call: TRBD1; clone_size: -; cdr3_aa: CAWSGGTGNYGYTF; cdr3_nt: TGTGCCTGGAGCGGGGGGACAGGCAACTATGGCTACACCTTC
v_call: TRBV5-5; j_call: TRBJ1-3; d_call: -; clone_size: -; cdr3_aa: CASSPDNLYSGNTIYF; cdr3_nt: TGTGCCAGCAGCCCGGACAACCTGTACTCTGGAAACACCATATATTTT
v_call: TRBV21-1; j_call: TRBJ2-7; d_call: -; clone_size: -; cdr3_aa: CASSKGRGLAGDVVSNEQYF; cdr3_nt: TGTGCCAGCAGCAAAGGCCGAGGACTAGCGGGAGATGTTGTGTCGAACGAGCAGTACTTC
v_call: TRBV19; j_call: TRBJ1-1; d_call: -; clone_size: -; cdr3_aa: CASRGSRTDTEAFF; cdr3_nt: TGTGCCAGTAGAGGGAGCAGGACAGACACTGAAGCTTTCTTT
v_call: TRBV6-5; j_call: TRBJ1-1; d_call: -; clone_size: -; cdr3_aa: CASSFRQNTEAFF; cdr3_nt: TGTGCCAGCAGTTTCAGACAGAACACTGAAGCTTTCTTT
v_call: TRBV5-1; j_call: TRBJ2-5; d_call: TRBD1; clone_size: -; cdr3_aa: CASRQGTQETQYF; cdr3_nt: TGCGCCAGCCGACAGGGGACCCAAGAGACCCAGTACTTC
v_call: TRBV30; j_call: TRBJ2-7; d_call: TRBD1; clone_size: -; cdr3_aa: CACIEGGGYEQYF; cdr3_nt: TGTGCCTGCATAGAAGGGGGCGGCTACGAGCAGTACTTC
v_call: TRBV24-1; j_call: TRBJ2-5; d_call: TRBD1; clone_size: -; cdr3_aa: CATSDPMTGGIETQYF; cdr3_nt: TGTGCCACCAGTGATCCCATGACAGGGGGAATAGAGACCCAGTACTTC
v_call: TRBV18; j_call: TRBJ2-5; d_call: TRBD1; clone_size: once; cdr3_aa: CASSPQGAETQYF; cdr3_nt: TGTGCCAGCTCACCTCAGGGGGCGGAGACCCAGTACTTC
v_call: TRBV3-1/TRBV3-2; j_call: TRBJ1-2; d_call: TRBD1; clone_size: -; cdr3_aa: CASSQGRTGRDYGYTF; cdr3_nt: TGTGCCAGCAGCCAGGGTCGGACAGGGCGAGACTATGGCTACACCTTC
v_call: TRBV5-4; j_call: TRBJ2-7; d_call: -; clone_size: -; cdr3_aa: CASSAGKPGDYEQYF; cdr3_nt: TGTGCCAGCAGCGCTGGGAAACCGGGGGATTACGAGCAGTACTTC
v_call: TRBV30; j_call: TRBJ1-1; d_call: -; clone_size: few; cdr3_aa: CATPRSGTEAFF; cdr3_nt: TGTGCCACCCCAAGGAGTGGCACTGAAGCTTTCTTT
v_call: TRBV19; j_call: TRBJ2-1; d_call: TRBD1; clone_size: -; cdr3_aa: CASSDRGRRGDNEQFF; cdr3_nt: TGTGCCAGTAGTGACAGGGGGCGTCGGGGGGACAATGAGCAGTTCTTC
v_call: TRBV19; j_call: TRBJ1-5; d_call: -; clone_size: -; cdr3_aa: CASRSRGNQPQHF; cdr3_nt: TGTGCCAGTAGGTCCAGGGGCAATCAGCCCCAGCATTTT
v_call: TRBV19; j_call: TRBJ2-1; d_call: -; clone_size: -; cdr3_aa: CASSFGGAIYEQFF; cdr3_nt: TGTGCCAGTAGTTTTGGGGGCGCGATCTATGAGCAGTTCTTC
v_call: TRBV7-9; j_call: TRBJ1-5; d_call: -; clone_size: few; cdr3_aa: CASSLGDSSNQPQHF; cdr3_nt: TGTGCCAGCAGCTTAGGTGACAGTAGCAATCAGCCCCAGCATTTT
v_call: TRBV14; j_call: TRBJ2-5; d_call: -; clone_size: -; cdr3_aa: CASSQGFLGGSQETQYF; cdr3_nt: TGTGCCAGCAGCCAAGGCTTTTTGGGCGGGTCGCAGGAGACCCAGTACTTC
v_call: TRBV5-1; j_call: TRBJ1-4; d_call: -; clone_size: -; cdr3_aa: CASSFGVFNEKLFF; cdr3_nt: TGCGCCAGCAGCTTCGGGGTTTTTAATGAAAAACTGTTTTTT
v_call: TRBV5-4; j_call: TRBJ1-2; d_call: TRBD1; clone_size: -; cdr3_aa: CASSPGKGAVYGYTF; cdr3_nt: TGTGCCAGCAGCCCAGGAAAGGGGGCGGTCTATGGCTACACCTTC
v_call: TRBV6-4; j_call: TRBJ2-2; d_call: -; clone_size: -; cdr3_aa: CASSDTLVTGELFF; cdr3_nt: TGTGCCAGCAGTGACACGTTAGTAACCGGGGAGCTGTTTTTT
v_call: TRBV20-1; j_call: TRBJ2-7; d_call: -; clone_size: -; cdr3_aa: CSAWEWAEQYF; cdr3_nt: TGCAGTGCTTGGGAGTGGGCCGAGCAGTACTTC
v_call: TRBV23-1; j_call: TRBJ1-5; d_call: -; clone_size: -; cdr3_aa: CASSQAREKEGNQPQHF; cdr3_nt: TGCGCCAGCAGTCAGGCTAGGGAGAAGGAAGGCAATCAGCCCCAGCATTTT
v_call: TRBV5-5; j_call: TRBJ2-7; d_call: -; clone_size: -; cdr3_aa: CASSFGGAGAYEQYF; cdr3_nt: TGTGCCAGCAGCTTTGGAGGGGCCGGAGCCTACGAGCAGTACTTC
v_call: TRBV3-1/TRBV3-2; j_call: TRBJ2-1; d_call: TRBD2; clone_size: -; cdr3_aa: CASGGLAGGQEQFF; cdr3_nt: TGTGCCAGCGGGGGACTAGCGGGAGGGCAGGAGCAGTTCTTC
v_call: TRBV27; j_call: TRBJ2-3; d_call: -; clone_size: -; cdr3_aa: CASSLAQGDTQYF; cdr3_nt: TGTGCCAGCAGTTTAGCGCAGGGGGATACGCAGTATTTT
v_call: TRBV2; j_call: TRBJ2-2; d_call: -; clone_size: once; cdr3_aa: CASKWGRNTGELFF; cdr3_nt: TGTGCCAGCAAATGGGGCAGGAACACCGGGGAGCTGTTTTTT
v_call: TRBV19; j_call: TRBJ1-2; d_call: -; clone_size: -; cdr3_aa: CASSIQGGNGYTF; cdr3_nt: TGTGCCAGTAGTATACAGGGAGGGAATGGCTACACCTTC
v_call: TRBV7-8; j_call: TRBJ2-1; d_call: -; clone_size: -; cdr3_aa: CASSSKTLTGRNEQFF; cdr3_nt: TGTGCCAGCAGCTCGAAAACCTTAACAGGACGCAATGAGCAGTTCTTC